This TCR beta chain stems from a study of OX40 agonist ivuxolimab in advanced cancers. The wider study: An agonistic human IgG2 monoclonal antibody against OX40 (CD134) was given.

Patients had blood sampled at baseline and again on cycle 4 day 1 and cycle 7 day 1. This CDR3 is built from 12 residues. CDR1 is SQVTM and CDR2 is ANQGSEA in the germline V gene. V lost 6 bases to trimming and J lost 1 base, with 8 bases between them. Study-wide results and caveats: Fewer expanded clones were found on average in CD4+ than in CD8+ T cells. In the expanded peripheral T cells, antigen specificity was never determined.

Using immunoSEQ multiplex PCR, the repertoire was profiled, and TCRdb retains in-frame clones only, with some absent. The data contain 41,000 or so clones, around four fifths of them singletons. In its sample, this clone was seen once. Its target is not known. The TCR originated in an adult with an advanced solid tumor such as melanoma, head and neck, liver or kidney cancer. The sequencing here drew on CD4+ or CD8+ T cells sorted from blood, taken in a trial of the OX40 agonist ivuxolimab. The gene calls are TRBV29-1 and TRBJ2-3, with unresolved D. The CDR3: CSVSQRTDTQYF. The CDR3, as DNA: TGCAGCGTGTCGCAGCGCACAGATACGCAGTATTTT.